This entry lists 31 T cell receptor beta chains sequenced from one sample in a study of blood T cell repertoires in COVID-19. Sequencing used immunoSEQ multiplex PCR; TCRdb keeps in-frame clones, though not all of them. Here the sample spans hundreds of thousands of clones, roughly 86% being singletons. Sequencing was done on a sample of PBMCs or T cells enriched from blood (not recorded which). Receptors were obtained from a woman in her forties or fifties who had recovered from COVID-19.

V gene TRBV27 combines with J gene TRBJ2-6; 8 bases agree with TRBD1. Germline V gives CDR1 MNHEY, CDR2 SMNVEV (reference sequence). With 4 bases clipped from V and 0 bases from J, the junction kept 5 bases outside the gene matches. This CDR3 has 17 amino acids. CDR3: CASSSWTGYSGANVLTF. As DNA, the CDR3 is TGTGCCAGCAGTTCCTGGACAGGGTACTCTGGGGCCAACGTCCTGACTTTC.

The chain employs TRBV12-3 or TRBV12-4 and TRBJ2-7, with a possible D match to TRBD1 (5 bases). Trimming removed 5 bases at V and 7 bases at J, with 12 bases between. The CDR3 is made up of 12 amino acids. The CDR3 nucleotides read TGTGCCAGCAGTAGGGCCCAGGGAGAGCAGTACTTC. Protein product: CASSRAQGEQYF.

The chain uses TRBV28 and TRBJ1-2, with 8 bases lining up with TRBD1. V lost 2 bases, J lost 4 bases, and 6 bases stayed unmatched. CDR1 is MDHEN and CDR2 is SYDVKM in the germline V gene. The CDR3 sequence is 15 residues long. Here the CDR3 DNA reads TGTGCCAGCAGTTTAGGTCCGGGACAGGCCTATGGCTACACCTTC. It translates to CASSLGPGQAYGYTF.

The rearrangement joins TRBV19 to TRBJ1-5, with 9 positions matching TRBD1. After removal of 6 bases from V and 5 bases from J, the junction contained 11 bases not matched to a gene. Germline lookup yields CDR1 LNHDA and CDR2 SQIVND (reference sequence). There are 16 residues in the CDR3. In nucleotides, the CDR3 is TGTGCCAGTAGCGACAGGGGGGGCGGTCGTGATCAGCCCCAGCATTTT. It specifies CASSDRGGGRDQPQHF.

The chain is built from TRBV10-3 and TRBJ2-1; a possible D gene is TRBD2 (5 bases). Trimming shortened V by 0 bases and J by 9 bases, and 18 bases separated the two germline ends. The CDR3 spans 16 residues. CDR1 and CDR2 from the germline V gene are ENHRY and SYGVKD. CDR3 region: CAISESTEGFFREQFF. DNA of the CDR3: TGTGCCATCAGTGAGTCCACCGAGGGTTTTTTTCGTGAGCAGTTCTTC.

V usage is TRBV5-1 and J usage is TRBJ2-7; D may be TRBD2 (5 bases). Trimming removed 4 bases at V and 4 bases at J, with 12 bases between. The CDR3 contains 13 residues. Per the germline V gene, CDR1 is SGHRS and CDR2 is YFSETQ. The chain's CDR3 is CASSLLEGYEQYF. The CDR3 DNA reads TGCGCCAGCAGCCTGCTTGAGGGTTACGAGCAGTACTTC.

This rearrangement joins TRBV5-1 to TRBJ1-2, with D possibly TRBD1 on 6 matching bases. The CDR3 length is 15 residues. Germline V gene data show CDR1 as SGHRS and CDR2 as YFSETQ. Trimming removed 5 bases from V and 0 bases from J, with 14 bases in between. The CDR3 sequence is CASSSGQSANYGYTF. DNA of the CDR3: TGCGCCAGCAGTTCTGGACAGTCAGCTAACTATGGCTACACCTTC.

The chain employs TRBV18 and TRBJ2-7; TRBD2 might be the D (5 bases). The CDR3 runs to 14 residues. The ends were cut back, 3 bases at V and 3 bases at J, with 12 bases in the middle. Germline V gives CDR1 KGHSH, CDR2 LQKENI. DNA of the CDR3: TGTGCCAGCTCACCGGACGGGAATCTCTACGAGCAGTACTTC. Its protein product is CASSPDGNLYEQYF.

The rearrangement uses TRBV4-1 and TRBJ2-1, with 7 bases aligning to TRBD2. The V gene end was trimmed by 1 base and the J gene end by 4 bases; junction bases not matched to a gene: 4. This CDR3 has 15 residues. Per germline, CDR1 MGHRA and CDR2 YSYEKL. The CDR3 protein is CASSQAPSGYNEQFF. Written as DNA, the CDR3 is TGCGCCAGCAGCCAAGCCCCTAGCGGTTACAATGAGCAGTTCTTC.

This clone was counted a single time. The chain carries TRBV30 and TRBJ1-5, with D hard to call. Per germline, CDR1 GTSNPN and CDR2 SVGIG (reference sequence). This CDR3 is built from 16 residues. The V gene lost 4 bases and the J gene lost 3 bases, with 19 bases spanning the gap. The CDR3: CAWNTPGRPPNQPQHF. In DNA, the CDR3 is TGTGCCTGGAATACTCCAGGTAGGCCACCCAATCAGCCCCAGCATTTT.

V usage is TRBV4-1 and J usage is TRBJ1-4; D may be TRBD1 (5 bases). CDR3 length: 15 residues. Trimming shortened V by 1 base and J by 7 bases, and 13 bases separated the two germline ends. Germline assignment: CDR1 MGHRA and CDR2 YSYEKL. The CDR3 nucleotides are TGCGCCAGCAGCCAAGGTACAGGAATAGGTGAAAAACTGTTTTTT. It is translated as CASSQGTGIGEKLFF.

This clone has only a few counts. This chain links TRBV5-1 with TRBJ2-1; tentative D call: TRBD2 (6 bases). Germline-derived CDR1 and CDR2 are SGHRS and YFSETQ. The CDR3 has 14 residues. V dropped 4 bases and J dropped 4 bases, with 12 bases sitting between them. The CDR3 reads CASSGGFEYNEQFF. The CDR3 DNA follows: TGCGCCAGCAGCGGGGGGTTCGAGTACAATGAGCAGTTCTTC.

The gene calls are TRBV27 and TRBJ1-5; a possible D gene is TRBD1 (6 bases). The CDR3 is 17 residues long. V gave up 10 bases and J gave up 9 bases, with 31 bases separating them. CDR1 is MNHEY and CDR2 is SMNVEV in the germline V gene (reference sequence). In DNA, the CDR3 is TGTGCCACCTCCCCCGAACCAAAGGGGGGGTGGCTGGGGCCCCAGCATTTT. Amino acid sequence: CATSPEPKGGWLGPQHF.

The rearrangement links TRBV12-3 or TRBV12-4 to TRBJ1-1; D may be TRBD1 (5 bases). CDR3 length: 13 residues. V gave up 5 bases and J gave up 1 base, with 8 bases separating them. CDR3 region: CASSAQENTEAFF. In nucleotides, the CDR3 is TGTGCCAGCAGTGCACAGGAGAACACTGAAGCTTTCTTT.

The chain combines TRBV25-1 with TRBJ2-3; 16 positions agree with TRBD2. CDR3 length: 16 amino acids. From germline, CDR1 is MGHDK and CDR2 SYGVNS. After removal of 8 bases from V and 4 bases from J, the junction contained 6 bases not matched to a gene. CDR3 DNA: TGTGCCAGCGGCAAGGGACTAGCGGGAGGGGCAGATACGCAGTATTTT. It codes for CASGKGLAGGADTQYF.

The rearrangement uses TRBV10-2 and TRBJ2-1, with 14 nucleotides matching TRBD2. This CDR3 is built from 16 residues. Germline CDR1 and CDR2: WSHSY and SAAADI. J lost 7 bases, V lost 1 base, and 3 bases had no gene match. Here the CDR3 reads CASSEFRTSGGNEQFF. The CDR3 DNA reads TGCGCCAGCAGTGAGTTTAGGACTAGCGGGGGGAATGAGCAGTTCTTC.

The chain employs TRBV5-4 and TRBJ2-4; 8 bases align to TRBD2. V lost 5 bases, J lost 2 bases, and 9 bases stayed unmatched. The CDR3 extends over 16 amino acids. Germline V gives CDR1 SGHNT, CDR2 YYREEE (reference sequence). CDR3 residues: CASSERGGLSKNIQYF. The CDR3 DNA is TGTGCCAGCAGTGAACGGGGGGGACTTTCCAAAAACATTCAGTACTTC.

This clone was detected only once. The rearrangement uses TRBV5-6 and TRBJ2-3, with D tentatively TRBD2 (6 bases). Deletions cut 5 bases from V and 1 base from J, with 14 bases between. Germline CDR1 reads SGHDT; CDR2 reads YYEEEE. The CDR3 is 15 residues long. Here the CDR3 reads CASRLRRGRTDTQYF. CDR3 DNA sequence: TGTGCCAGCAGGCTACGGCGGGGCCGCACAGATACGCAGTATTTT.

The CDR3 here is CASSQATGGASYEQYF. CDR3 DNA sequence: TGCGCCAGCAGCCAGGCTACAGGGGGCGCGTCCTACGAGCAGTACTTC. The rearrangement joins TRBV4-3 to TRBJ2-7, with 9 positions matching TRBD1. Germline-derived CDR1 and CDR2 are LGHNA and YSLEER. This CDR3 is 16 amino acids long. V shed 3 bases, J shed 1 base, and the junction held 7 bases outside the gene matches.

The chain has TRBV27 and TRBJ1-1; TRBD1 matches 9 bases. Germline CDR1 MNHEY, CDR2 SMNVEV (reference sequence). The CDR3 spans 16 residues. V was clipped by 5 bases and J by 5 bases; unmatched bases: 12. CDR3 residues: CASSGFRTGGLTEAFF. CDR3 DNA sequence: TGTGCCAGCAGTGGGTTTCGAACAGGGGGCCTTACTGAAGCTTTCTTT.

This sequence joins TRBV7-2 and TRBJ2-3; TRBD1 might be the D (5 bases). Trimming cost V 3 bases and J 3 bases, with 22 bases left between them. CDR1 and CDR2 (germline): SGHTA, FQGNSA. The CDR3 length is 18 residues. CDR3 coding DNA: TGTGCCAGCAGCTTGGGGCTCCCGTCGGGCCACCTAACAGATACGCAGTATTTT. This gives the protein CASSLGLPSGHLTDTQYF. Filled out from reference TRBV7-2 and TRBJ2-3, the complete variable domain reads GAGVSQSPSNKVTEKGKDVELRCDPISGHTALYWYRQSLGQGLEFLIYFQGNSAPDKSGLPSDRFSAERTGGSVSTLTIQRTQQEDSAVYLCASSLGLPSGHLTDTQYFGPGTRLTVL.

The V gene is TRBV7-9, the J gene TRBJ1-2; 8 nucleotides match TRBD1. Per germline, CDR1 SEHNR and CDR2 FQNEAQ (reference sequence). Trimming took 5 bases from V and 6 from J; bases not matched to a gene: 2. The CDR3 contains 12 residues. DNA of the CDR3: TGTGCCAGCAGCCAGGGGGCGAATGGCTACACCTTC. This encodes CASSQGANGYTF.

J is TRBJ1-1 and V is TRBV9; D is uncertain. V lost 1 base to trimming and J lost 2 bases, with 15 bases between them. CDR3 length equals 16 residues. Germline V gene sequence: CDR1 SGDLS, CDR2 YYNGEE. The CDR3 region has the DNA TGTGCCAGCAGCGTATCTCCGCGGCCGGTAAACACTGAAGCTTTCTTT. Protein product: CASSVSPRPVNTEAFF.

The chain employs TRBV13 and TRBJ2-1; TRBD2 matches 12 bases. This CDR3 spans 15 amino acids. The germline V gene encodes CDR1 PRHDT and CDR2 FYEKMQ (reference sequence). V gave up 1 base and J gave up 9 bases; unmatched junction bases: 4. The CDR3: CASSLEGLAGGEQFF. In nucleotides, the CDR3 is TGTGCCAGCAGCTTAGAGGGACTAGCGGGTGGTGAGCAGTTCTTC. The full variable domain, its missing parts supplied by reference TRBV13 and TRBJ2-1, is AAGVIQSPRHLIKEKRETATLKCYPIPRHDTVYWYQQGPGQDPQFLISFYEKMQSDKGSIPDRFSAQQFSDYHSELNMSSLELGDSALYFCASSLEGLAGGEQFFGPGTRLTVL.

The chain links TRBV29-1 to TRBJ1-1; D may be TRBD1 (5 bases). CDR3 length: 12 amino acids. Germline V lookup: CDR1 SQVTM, CDR2 ANQGSEA. V lost 7 bases, J lost 5 bases, and 14 bases lay in between. The CDR3 nucleotides read TGCAGCGGCCAACGGGCAGGGACTGAAGCTTTCTTT. Amino acids: CSGQRAGTEAFF.

On this clone: An end of the junction differs from the germline gene, which may be a read error. The V and J genes are TRBV7-7 and TRBJ2-5; maybe TRBD1 (5 bases). The CDR3 runs 15 residues. Germline V lookup: CDR1 SSHAT, CDR2 FNYEAQ (reference sequence). Here the CDR3 DNA reads TGTGCTAGCAGCCGTACCTCAGGGATTGGAGAGACCCAGTACTTC. Its protein is CASSRTSGIGETQYF.

The rearrangement uses TRBV13 and TRBJ2-5; D is possibly TRBD1 (5 bases). The CDR3 has 15 amino acids. Germline CDR1 is PRHDT and CDR2 is FYEKMQ (reference sequence). V was shortened by 5 bases and J by 0 bases, with 13 bases between the two germline ends. The CDR3 region has the DNA TGTGCCAGCAGCCTACGGACACCCCACCAAGAGACCCAGTACTTC. Translated, it gives CASSLRTPHQETQYF.

The chain employs TRBV7-8 and TRBJ2-1; 14 bases align to TRBD2. The CDR3 consists of 19 residues. The germline CDR1 and CDR2 sequences are SGHVS and FQNEAQ. J gave up 7 bases and V 5 bases, and 16 bases lay outside the gene matches. CDR3 nucleotides: TGTGCCAGCAGCCCTGGTCCCGGGACTAGCGGGAGTGCGACGAATGAGCAGTTCTTC. This sequence encodes CASSPGPGTSGSATNEQFF.

This rearrangement joins TRBV18 to TRBJ2-7, with TRBD1 identical over 7 bases. The CDR3 length is 15 residues. From germline, CDR1 is KGHSH and CDR2 LQKENI. The V segment lost 1 base and the J segment 3 bases; nucleotides outside the gene matches: 6. CDR3 in amino acids: CASSPRQGDNYEQYF. As DNA, the CDR3 is TGTGCCAGCTCACCACGGCAGGGGGATAACTACGAGCAGTACTTC.

The chain is built from TRBV6-4 and TRBJ2-7, with TRBD2 matching over 11 bases. CDR1 is MRHNA, CDR2 SNTAGT, per germline. This CDR3 has 22 residues. Unmatched junction bases numbered 24, after V lost 2 bases and J lost 3 bases. CDR3 bases: TGTGCCAGCAGTGACCCCCGAACTAGCGGGAGTGCTCGAGTTCTTAAAGTCTACGAGCAGTACTTC. Amino acid sequence: CASSDPRTSGSARVLKVYEQYF.

This clone showed up just once. The chain carries TRBV14 and TRBJ2-5; 9 bases agree with TRBD1. Unmatched junction bases numbered 6, after V lost 3 bases and J lost 4 bases. Germline V gives CDR1 SGHDN, CDR2 FVKESK. The CDR3 sequence is 15 residues long. The CDR3 sequence: CASSHNRGPGETQYF. The DNA for the CDR3 is TGTGCCAGCAGCCACAACAGGGGGCCAGGAGAGACCCAGTACTTC.